The 14 T cell receptor beta chains given below trace back to one sample, sequenced in a study of T cells after yellow fever vaccination. TCRdb reanalysed the 5' RACE reads using MiXCR and keeps one entry per CDR3 protein. The table records about 240,000 distinct CDR3 sequences, less than 8.5% of them present only once. The starting material was CD4+ T cells sorted from PBMCs, obtained 15 days after the yellow fever booster vaccination. The receptors come from a man younger than 45 who received the YFV17D yellow fever vaccine.

The table lists this clonotype with many counts. The gene calls are TRBV12-3 or TRBV12-4 and TRBJ2-1; 8 bases fit TRBD1. V gave up 1 base and J gave up 9 bases; unmatched junction bases: 11. The CDR3 totals 16 residues. CDR3 DNA sequence: TGTGCCAGCAGTTTAGAGGCGGGACAGGTGAGGGCTGAGCAGTTCTTC. It specifies CASSLEAGQVRAEQFF.

J is TRBJ2-5 and V is TRBV5-1; D not resolved. The CDR3 is 14 amino acids. The V and J ends lost 4 bases and 4 bases respectively, with 14 bases between them. Germline loops: CDR1 SGHRS, CDR2 YFSETQ. The CDR3 protein is CASSGSGQPETQYF. DNA of the CDR3: TGCGCCAGCAGCGGATCGGGCCAGCCAGAGACCCAGTACTTC.

This clonotype came up many times. The V and J genes are TRBV5-6 and TRBJ2-2; unclear D gene. This CDR3 has 15 amino acids. CDR1 SGHDT and CDR2 YYEEEE come from the germline V gene. Trimming pared 1 base from V and 0 bases from J, leaving 7 bases between. The CDR3 nucleotides read TGTGCCAGCAGCTTGTTCGGCTCGAACACCGGGGAGCTGTTTTTT. It yields the protein CASSLFGSNTGELFF.

The rearrangement uses TRBV9 and TRBJ2-5, with TRBD2 as a possible D gene (5 bases). Trimming cost V 1 base and J 5 bases, with 9 bases left between them. Germline assignment: CDR1 SGDLS and CDR2 YYNGEE. The CDR3 runs 13 residues. As DNA, the CDR3 is TGTGCCAGCAGCGTACGGGGTCTGGAGACCCAGTACTTC. Residues: CASSVRGLETQYF.

The sample holds a few counts of this clonotype. The genes are TRBV7-9 and TRBJ2-3, with D maybe TRBD1 (5 bases). In germline, CDR1 is SEHNR, CDR2 FQNEAQ (reference sequence). The V gene lost 6 bases and the J gene lost 2 bases, with 12 bases spanning the gap. This CDR3 has 14 amino acids. In DNA form, the CDR3 reads TGTGCCAGCAGTTTACGGACAACCACAGATACGCAGTATTTT. It specifies CASSLRTTTDTQYF.

The chain carries TRBV20-1 and TRBJ2-1; 11 nucleotides agree with TRBD2. Looked up from germline, CDR1 is DFQATT and CDR2 is SNEGSKA (reference sequence). The CDR3 covers 14 residues. Trimming took 5 bases from V and 7 from J; bases not matched to a gene: 7. Written as DNA, the CDR3 is TGCAGTGCTGTTACTAGCGGGAGAAGGAATGAGCAGTTCTTC. This translates into CSAVTSGRRNEQFF.

This clonotype was counted ten times or more. This chain links TRBV7-2 with TRBJ2-3, with 12 bases matching TRBD2. Germline V gives CDR1 SGHTA, CDR2 FQGNSA. The CDR3 is made up of 16 amino acids. V shed 5 bases and J 1 base; nucleotides not matched to a gene: 4. Written as DNA, the CDR3 is TGTGCCAGCAGCGCCCTAGCGGGAGGGGGCACAGATACGCAGTATTTT. Translating gives CASSALAGGGTDTQYF.

V is TRBV6-5 and J is TRBJ2-3, with 7 bases that match TRBD1. CDR3 size: 16 residues. Looked up from germline, CDR1 is MNHEY and CDR2 is SVGAGI. J gave up 2 bases and V 6 bases, and 11 bases lay outside the gene matches. The CDR3 region is CASRHPGTATTDTQYF. CDR3 sequence (DNA): TGTGCCAGCAGGCACCCCGGGACAGCCACCACAGATACGCAGTATTTT.

The chain has TRBV7-9 and TRBJ2-5, with D perhaps TRBD2 (5 bases). The V gene's germline CDR1 is SEHNR and CDR2 FQNEAQ (reference sequence). The CDR3 is 14 amino acids. Trimming left V 1 base short and J 5 bases short, with 11 bases between. CDR3 in amino acids: CASSLEARRETQYF. The CDR3 nucleotides read TGTGCCAGCAGCTTAGAGGCGCGGAGGGAGACCCAGTACTTC. The entire variable domain, with the rest obtained from reference TRBV7-9 and TRBJ2-5, is as follows: DTGVSQNPRHKITKRGQNVTFRCDPISEHNRLYWYRQTLGQGPEFLTYFQNEAQLEKSRLLSDRFSAERPKGSFSTLEIQRTEQGDSAMYLCASSLEARRETQYFGPGTRLLVL.

This chain links TRBV10-3 with TRBJ2-1; 11 bases map to TRBD2. The germline CDR1 and CDR2 sequences are ENHRY and SYGVKD. J was trimmed by 7 bases and V by 7 bases; bases with no gene match: 6. The length of the CDR3 is 14 residues. CDR3 in amino acids: CAIKLTSGMNEQFF. CDR3 coding DNA: TGTGCCATCAAACTGACTAGCGGGATGAATGAGCAGTTCTTC.

In its sample, this clonotype was seen many times. This chain links TRBV7-2 with TRBJ2-2; perhaps TRBD2 as D (6 bases). The V gene lost 5 bases and the J gene lost 4 bases, with 11 bases spanning the gap. Per the germline V gene, CDR1 is SGHTA and CDR2 is FQGNSA. The CDR3 sequence is 14 residues long. As DNA, the CDR3 is TGTGCCAGCAGCCCTCAGGGACTCACCGGGGAGCTGTTTTTT. Protein: CASSPQGLTGELFF.

There are a few counts of this clonotype. The chain links TRBV20-1 to TRBJ2-3; 7 bases fit TRBD1. Per germline, CDR1 DFQATT and CDR2 SNEGSKA (reference sequence). This CDR3 region has 13 residues. Losses at the gene ends were 2 bases for V and 5 bases for J; bases not matched to a gene: 4. The CDR3, as DNA: TGCAGTGCTAGACAGGGGGTAGGAGATACGCAGTATTTT. Translation: CSARQGVGDTQYF.

The rearrangement links TRBV5-6 to TRBJ2-1; D not certain. Germline V gene lookup returns CDR1 SGHDT and CDR2 YYEEEE. V was shortened by 0 bases and J by 12 bases, with 13 bases between the two germline ends. This CDR3 has 13 residues. As DNA, the CDR3 is TGTGCCAGCAGCTTGGGTGAGGCCTGGGGGCAGTTCTTC. As protein: CASSLGEAWGQFF.

This chain links TRBV30 with TRBJ2-2; the D is unclear. V dropped 1 base and J dropped 3 bases, with 6 bases sitting between them. This CDR3 is 13 amino acids long. Germline values: CDR1 GTSNPN, CDR2 SVGIG (reference sequence). As DNA, the CDR3 is TGTGCCTGGAGTGCTCGATACACCGGGGAGCTGTTTTTT. Translated: CAWSARYTGELFF.